Listed below are T cell receptor beta chains from one sample, sequenced in a study of blood T cell repertoires in COVID-19. Clones were sequenced by immunoSEQ multiplex PCR, and TCRdb holds only the in-frame ones, with some missing. The data hold about 270,000 clones, with approximately 81% observed a single time. The specimen sequenced was peripheral blood. These receptors were taken from a woman aged 55 to 70 with active or convalescent COVID-19. The CDR3 runs from the conserved cysteine through the conserved F or W. D genes are given only for firm matches. Size tells how often a clone was seen (once, few, many) or the class of an expanded clone, and some rows leave it out.

J gene: TRBJ2-1; D gene: -; V gene: TRBV3-1/TRBV3-2; clone size: -; CDR3 protein: CASSQQVYNEQFF
J gene: TRBJ2-1; D gene: -; V gene: TRBV9; clone size: -; CDR3 protein: CASSSQGGRESEQFF
J gene: TRBJ1-6; D gene: TRBD1; V gene: TRBV5-1; clone size: -; CDR3 protein: CASSIRTGKNSPLHF
J gene: TRBJ2-1; D gene: -; V gene: TRBV21-1; clone size: -; CDR3 protein: CASRGTGEQFF
J gene: TRBJ2-7; D gene: -; V gene: TRBV21-1; clone size: -; CDR3 protein: CASLNNGGLEQYF
J gene: TRBJ1-1; D gene: -; V gene: TRBV9; clone size: -; CDR3 protein: CASSVDWTNTEAFF
J gene: TRBJ1-2; D gene: -; V gene: TRBV27; clone size: -; CDR3 protein: CASSPRLTDGYTF
J gene: TRBJ2-7; D gene: -; V gene: TRBV18; clone size: -; CDR3 protein: CASSPPETYEQYF
J gene: TRBJ1-2; D gene: -; V gene: TRBV10-3; clone size: -; CDR3 protein: CAISELAREAGYTF
J gene: TRBJ2-1; D gene: -; V gene: TRBV7-9; clone size: -; CDR3 protein: CASSLVGAQQFF
J gene: TRBJ1-5; D gene: TRBD1; V gene: TRBV19; clone size: -; CDR3 protein: CASSMGRGSSNQPQHF
J gene: TRBJ2-1; D gene: -; V gene: TRBV19; clone size: -; CDR3 protein: CASSIGRNNEQFF
J gene: TRBJ2-2; D gene: -; V gene: TRBV5-1; clone size: -; CDR3 protein: CASSSSGLYTGELFF
J gene: TRBJ2-1; D gene: TRBD2; V gene: TRBV19; clone size: -; CDR3 protein: CASSMGLAGQYEQFF
J gene: TRBJ2-4; D gene: TRBD2; V gene: TRBV3-1/TRBV3-2; clone size: -; CDR3 protein: CASSQALGGARAKNIQYF
J gene: TRBJ2-1; D gene: -; V gene: TRBV27; clone size: -; CDR3 protein: CASSLRGSYNEQFF
J gene: TRBJ1-6; D gene: -; V gene: TRBV7-2; clone size: -; CDR3 protein: CASSLGEGFRSPLHF
J gene: TRBJ2-2; D gene: -; V gene: TRBV5-1; clone size: -; CDR3 protein: CASSLGQGGATGELFF
J gene: TRBJ1-2; D gene: -; V gene: TRBV6-1; clone size: -; CDR3 protein: CASSDGGGRDYGYTF
J gene: TRBJ2-1; D gene: TRBD1; V gene: TRBV9; clone size: -; CDR3 protein: CASSVWTGEYNEQFF
J gene: TRBJ2-2; D gene: TRBD2; V gene: TRBV7-3; clone size: -; CDR3 protein: CASSLFPGLAGGRAGELFF
J gene: TRBJ1-1; D gene: -; V gene: TRBV11-3; clone size: -; CDR3 protein: CASSLEGPEGNTEAFF
J gene: TRBJ2-7; D gene: -; V gene: TRBV9; clone size: -; CDR3 protein: CASSVATEPTYEQYF
J gene: TRBJ2-7; D gene: -; V gene: TRBV11-2; clone size: -; CDR3 protein: CASSPFRGNEQYF
J gene: TRBJ2-5; D gene: TRBD1; V gene: TRBV13; clone size: -; CDR3 protein: CASSWDRETQYF
J gene: TRBJ1-1; D gene: -; V gene: TRBV20-1; clone size: few; CDR3 protein: CSASQGREAFF
J gene: TRBJ2-5; D gene: TRBD2; V gene: TRBV2; clone size: -; CDR3 protein: CASNRLAGGGTQYF
J gene: TRBJ2-1; D gene: TRBD2; V gene: TRBV7-2; clone size: -; CDR3 protein: CASSWGLAASNEQFF
J gene: TRBJ2-7; D gene: TRBD2; V gene: TRBV7-6; clone size: -; CDR3 protein: CASSLDLAGGAYEQYF
J gene: TRBJ1-6; D gene: -; V gene: TRBV7-2; clone size: -; CDR3 protein: CASSLLTGRSYNSPLHF
J gene: TRBJ1-4; D gene: TRBD1; V gene: TRBV18; clone size: -; CDR3 protein: CASSPVPGQGANEKLFF
J gene: TRBJ1-2; D gene: -; V gene: TRBV6-1; clone size: -; CDR3 protein: CASSERDYGYTF
J gene: TRBJ2-1; D gene: TRBD2; V gene: TRBV10-3; clone size: -; CDR3 protein: CAISLSGGYNEQFF
J gene: TRBJ1-1; D gene: TRBD1; V gene: TRBV18; clone size: -; CDR3 protein: CASSPLGTGGTEAFF
J gene: TRBJ2-1; D gene: TRBD2; V gene: TRBV19; clone size: -; CDR3 protein: CASSVWRTSGGNEQFF
J gene: TRBJ2-5; D gene: -; V gene: TRBV14; clone size: -; CDR3 protein: CASSQGGTKETQYF
J gene: TRBJ2-2; D gene: -; V gene: TRBV2; clone size: -; CDR3 protein: CASSVRGASNTGELFF
J gene: TRBJ2-7; D gene: TRBD2; V gene: TRBV4-3; clone size: -; CDR3 protein: CASSQKTGTSGEVYEQYF
J gene: TRBJ2-3; D gene: -; V gene: TRBV7-6; clone size: -; CDR3 protein: CASSLTVRAAGITDTQYF
J gene: TRBJ2-1; D gene: TRBD2; V gene: TRBV27; clone size: -; CDR3 protein: CASSQRGGAAEQFF
J gene: TRBJ2-2; D gene: -; V gene: TRBV3-1/TRBV3-2; clone size: -; CDR3 protein: CASSPGGELFF
J gene: TRBJ1-1; D gene: TRBD1; V gene: TRBV30; clone size: -; CDR3 protein: CAWSTIRQGWSGNTEAFF
J gene: TRBJ2-7; D gene: TRBD1; V gene: TRBV19; clone size: -; CDR3 protein: CASSIGRGPSYEQYF
J gene: TRBJ2-5; D gene: TRBD1; V gene: TRBV14; clone size: many; CDR3 protein: CASSPTGVSQETQYF
J gene: TRBJ2-3; D gene: -; V gene: TRBV28; clone size: -; CDR3 protein: CASSQRGYPSAHTQYF
J gene: TRBJ2-7; D gene: TRBD1; V gene: TRBV7-2; clone size: -; CDR3 protein: CASSLGFPYGTVKDEQYF
J gene: TRBJ2-1; D gene: -; V gene: TRBV19; clone size: -; CDR3 protein: CATSTGSSEQFF
J gene: TRBJ2-1; D gene: -; V gene: TRBV7-9; clone size: -; CDR3 protein: CASSLQKQGPDYNEQFF
J gene: TRBJ1-2; D gene: -; V gene: TRBV21-1; clone size: -; CDR3 protein: CASSKVDRGNYGYTF
J gene: TRBJ2-2; D gene: TRBD1; V gene: TRBV6-6; clone size: -; CDR3 protein: CASSYLQGGTGELFF